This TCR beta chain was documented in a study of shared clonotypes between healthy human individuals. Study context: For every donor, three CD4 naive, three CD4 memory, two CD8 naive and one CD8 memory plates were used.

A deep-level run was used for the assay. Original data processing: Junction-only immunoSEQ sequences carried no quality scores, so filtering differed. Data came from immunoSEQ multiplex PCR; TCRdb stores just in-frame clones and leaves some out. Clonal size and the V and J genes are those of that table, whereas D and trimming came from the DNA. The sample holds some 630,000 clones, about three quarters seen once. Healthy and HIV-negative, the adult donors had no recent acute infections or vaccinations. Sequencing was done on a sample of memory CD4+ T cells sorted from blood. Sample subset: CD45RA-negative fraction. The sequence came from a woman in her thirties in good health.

The CDR3 region is CASSLGREGYEQYF. CDR3 nucleotides: TGTGCCAGCAGTCTGGGCCGGGAGGGCTACGAGCAGTACTTC. This chain links TRBV2 with TRBJ2-7; 8 bases map to TRBD2. Trimming removed 5 bases from V and 3 bases from J; junction bases left unmatched: 6. This CDR3 is 14 amino acids long. Germline loops: CDR1 SNHLY, CDR2 FYNNEI.